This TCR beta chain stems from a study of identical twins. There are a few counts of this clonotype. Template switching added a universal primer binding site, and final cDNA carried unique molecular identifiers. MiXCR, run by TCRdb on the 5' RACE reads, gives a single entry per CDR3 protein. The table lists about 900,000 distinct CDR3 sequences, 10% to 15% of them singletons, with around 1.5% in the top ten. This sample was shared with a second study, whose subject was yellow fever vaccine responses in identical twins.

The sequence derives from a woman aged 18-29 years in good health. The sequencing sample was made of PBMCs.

The CDR3 reads CSVEVPTAGTYSYEQYF. For the CDR3, the DNA is TGCAGCGTTGAAGTTCCTACTGCAGGGACGTACTCCTACGAGCAGTACTTC. The V and J genes are TRBV29-1 and TRBJ2-7; the D call may be TRBD1 or TRBD2 (5 bases each). Germline V gene data show CDR1 as SQVTM and CDR2 as ANQGSEA. CDR3 size: 17 residues. Trimming shortened V by 1 base and J by 0 bases, and 19 bases separated the two germline ends.